The source of this TCR beta chain is a study of T cell repertoires in cytomegalovirus infection. Between the trimmed V and J ends, which lost 6 bases and 3 bases, there was a span of 21 bases. Germline V CDR1 and CDR2: SQVTM, ANQGSEA. This CDR3 comprises 16 residues. As regards this clonotype: Its target is unknown.

TCRdb called the reads again in MiXCR, with one record for every CDR3 protein. Of about 130,000 distinct CDR3 sequences in the sample, roughly 25% were seen once. The genes are TRBV29-1 and TRBJ1-3; TRBD1 might be the D (5 bases). Sequences were obtained from PBMCs, sequenced either directly or after in vitro stimulation (not recorded which). This receptor was taken from a human donor in good health (CMV status not recorded). Some clones in this sample may be carry-over from other donors' samples. The CDR3 DNA reads as TGCAGCGTGGGGGAGACCGGGCCGACGGGTGGAAACACCATATATTTT. Protein product: CSVGETGPTGGNTIYF.